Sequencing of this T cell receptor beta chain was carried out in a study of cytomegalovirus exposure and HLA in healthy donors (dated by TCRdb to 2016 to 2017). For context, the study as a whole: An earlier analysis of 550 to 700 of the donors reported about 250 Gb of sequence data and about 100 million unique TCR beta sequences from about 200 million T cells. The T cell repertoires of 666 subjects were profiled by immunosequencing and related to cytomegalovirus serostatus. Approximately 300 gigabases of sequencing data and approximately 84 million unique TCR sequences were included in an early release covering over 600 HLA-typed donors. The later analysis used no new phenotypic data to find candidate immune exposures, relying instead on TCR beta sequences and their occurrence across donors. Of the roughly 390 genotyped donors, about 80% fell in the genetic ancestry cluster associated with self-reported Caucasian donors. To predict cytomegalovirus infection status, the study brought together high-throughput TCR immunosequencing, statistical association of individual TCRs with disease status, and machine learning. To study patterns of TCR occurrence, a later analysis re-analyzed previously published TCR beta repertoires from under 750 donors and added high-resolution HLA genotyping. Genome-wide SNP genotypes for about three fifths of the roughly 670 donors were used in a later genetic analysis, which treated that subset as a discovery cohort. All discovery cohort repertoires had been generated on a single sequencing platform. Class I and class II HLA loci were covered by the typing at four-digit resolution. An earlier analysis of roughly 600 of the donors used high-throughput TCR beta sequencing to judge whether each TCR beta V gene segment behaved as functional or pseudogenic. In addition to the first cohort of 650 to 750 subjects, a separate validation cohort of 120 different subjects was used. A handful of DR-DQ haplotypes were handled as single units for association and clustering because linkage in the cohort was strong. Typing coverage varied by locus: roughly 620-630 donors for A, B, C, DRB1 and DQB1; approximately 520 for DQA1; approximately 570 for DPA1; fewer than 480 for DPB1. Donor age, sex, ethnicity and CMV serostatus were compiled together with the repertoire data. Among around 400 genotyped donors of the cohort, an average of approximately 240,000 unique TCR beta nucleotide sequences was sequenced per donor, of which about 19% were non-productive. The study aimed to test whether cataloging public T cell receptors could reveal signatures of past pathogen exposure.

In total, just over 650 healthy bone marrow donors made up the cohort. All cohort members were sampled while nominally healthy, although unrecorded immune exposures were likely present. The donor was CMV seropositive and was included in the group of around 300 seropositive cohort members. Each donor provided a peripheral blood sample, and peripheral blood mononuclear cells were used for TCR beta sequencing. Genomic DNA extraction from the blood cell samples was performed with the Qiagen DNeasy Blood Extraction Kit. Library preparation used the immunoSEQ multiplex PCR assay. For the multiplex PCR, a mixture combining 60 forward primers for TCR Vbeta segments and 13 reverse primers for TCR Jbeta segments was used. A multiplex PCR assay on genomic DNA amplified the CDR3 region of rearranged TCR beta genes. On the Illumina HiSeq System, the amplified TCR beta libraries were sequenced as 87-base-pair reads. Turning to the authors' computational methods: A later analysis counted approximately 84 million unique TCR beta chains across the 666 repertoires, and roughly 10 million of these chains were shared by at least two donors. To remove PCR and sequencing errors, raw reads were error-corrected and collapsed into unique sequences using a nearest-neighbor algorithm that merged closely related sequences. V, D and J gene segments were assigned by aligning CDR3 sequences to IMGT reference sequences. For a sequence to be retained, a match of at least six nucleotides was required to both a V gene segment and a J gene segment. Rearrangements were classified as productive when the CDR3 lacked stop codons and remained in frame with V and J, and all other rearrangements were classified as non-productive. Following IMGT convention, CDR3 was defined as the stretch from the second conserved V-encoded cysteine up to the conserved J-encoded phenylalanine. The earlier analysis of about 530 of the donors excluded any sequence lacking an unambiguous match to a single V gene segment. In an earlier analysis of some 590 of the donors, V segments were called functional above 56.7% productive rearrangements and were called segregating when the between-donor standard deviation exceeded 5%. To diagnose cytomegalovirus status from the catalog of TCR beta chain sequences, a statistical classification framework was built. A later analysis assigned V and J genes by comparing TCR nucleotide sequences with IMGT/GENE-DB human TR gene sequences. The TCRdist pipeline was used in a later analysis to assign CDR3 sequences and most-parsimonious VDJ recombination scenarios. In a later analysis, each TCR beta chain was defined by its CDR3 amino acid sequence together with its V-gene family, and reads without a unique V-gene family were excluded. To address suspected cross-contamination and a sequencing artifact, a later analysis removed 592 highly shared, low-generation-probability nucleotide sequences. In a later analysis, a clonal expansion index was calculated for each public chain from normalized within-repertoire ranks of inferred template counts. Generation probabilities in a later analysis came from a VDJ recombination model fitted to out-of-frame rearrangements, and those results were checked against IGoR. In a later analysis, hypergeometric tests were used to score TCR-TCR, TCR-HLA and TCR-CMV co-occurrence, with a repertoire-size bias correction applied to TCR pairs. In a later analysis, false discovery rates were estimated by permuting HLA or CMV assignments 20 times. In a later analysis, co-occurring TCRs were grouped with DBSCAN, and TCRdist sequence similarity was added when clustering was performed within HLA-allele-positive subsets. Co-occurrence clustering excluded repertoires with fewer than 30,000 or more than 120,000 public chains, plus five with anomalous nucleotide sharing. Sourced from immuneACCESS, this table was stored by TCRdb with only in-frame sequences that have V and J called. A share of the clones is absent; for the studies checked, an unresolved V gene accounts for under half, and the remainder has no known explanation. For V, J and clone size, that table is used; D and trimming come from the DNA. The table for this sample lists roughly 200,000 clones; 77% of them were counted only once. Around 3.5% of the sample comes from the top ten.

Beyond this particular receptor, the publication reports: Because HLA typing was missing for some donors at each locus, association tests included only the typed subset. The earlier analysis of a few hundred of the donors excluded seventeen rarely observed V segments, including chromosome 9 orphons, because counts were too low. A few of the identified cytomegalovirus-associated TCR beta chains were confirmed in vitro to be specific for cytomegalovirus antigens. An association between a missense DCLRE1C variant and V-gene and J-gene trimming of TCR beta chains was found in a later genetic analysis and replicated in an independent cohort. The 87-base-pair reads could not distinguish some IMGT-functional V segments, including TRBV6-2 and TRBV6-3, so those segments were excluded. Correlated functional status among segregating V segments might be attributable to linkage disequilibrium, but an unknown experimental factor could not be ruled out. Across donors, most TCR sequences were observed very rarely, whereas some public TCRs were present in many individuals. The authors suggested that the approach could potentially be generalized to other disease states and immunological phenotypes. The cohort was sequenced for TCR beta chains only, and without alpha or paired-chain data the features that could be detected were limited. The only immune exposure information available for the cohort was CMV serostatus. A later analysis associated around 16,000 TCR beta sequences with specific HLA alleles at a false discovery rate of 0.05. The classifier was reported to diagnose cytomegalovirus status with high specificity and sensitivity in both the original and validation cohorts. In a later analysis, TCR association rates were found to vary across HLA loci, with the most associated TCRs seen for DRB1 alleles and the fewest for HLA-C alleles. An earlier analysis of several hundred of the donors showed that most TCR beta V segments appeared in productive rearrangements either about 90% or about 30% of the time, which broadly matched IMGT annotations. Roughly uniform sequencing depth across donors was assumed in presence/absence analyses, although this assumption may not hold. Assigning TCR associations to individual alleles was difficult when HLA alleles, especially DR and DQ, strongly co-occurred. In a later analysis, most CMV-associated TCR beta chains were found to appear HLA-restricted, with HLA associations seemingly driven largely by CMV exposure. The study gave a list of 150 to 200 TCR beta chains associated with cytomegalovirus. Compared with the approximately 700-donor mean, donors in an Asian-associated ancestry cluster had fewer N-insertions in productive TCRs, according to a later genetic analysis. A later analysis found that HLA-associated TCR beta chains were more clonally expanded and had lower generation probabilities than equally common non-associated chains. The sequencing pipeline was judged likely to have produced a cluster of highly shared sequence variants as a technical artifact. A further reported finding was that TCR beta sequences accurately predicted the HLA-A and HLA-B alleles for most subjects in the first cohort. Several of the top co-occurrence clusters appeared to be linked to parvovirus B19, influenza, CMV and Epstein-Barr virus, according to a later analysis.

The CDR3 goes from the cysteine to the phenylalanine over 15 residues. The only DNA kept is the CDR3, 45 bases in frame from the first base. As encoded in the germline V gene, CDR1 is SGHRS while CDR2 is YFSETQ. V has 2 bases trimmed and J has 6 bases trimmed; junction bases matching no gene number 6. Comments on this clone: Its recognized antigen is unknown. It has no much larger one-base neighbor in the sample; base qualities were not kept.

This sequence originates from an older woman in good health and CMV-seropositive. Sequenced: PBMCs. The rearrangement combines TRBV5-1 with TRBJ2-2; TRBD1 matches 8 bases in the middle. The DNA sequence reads TGCGCCAGCAGCTTCCGGACAGGGTCTTCCGGGGAGCTGTTTTTT. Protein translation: CASSFRTGSSGELFF.